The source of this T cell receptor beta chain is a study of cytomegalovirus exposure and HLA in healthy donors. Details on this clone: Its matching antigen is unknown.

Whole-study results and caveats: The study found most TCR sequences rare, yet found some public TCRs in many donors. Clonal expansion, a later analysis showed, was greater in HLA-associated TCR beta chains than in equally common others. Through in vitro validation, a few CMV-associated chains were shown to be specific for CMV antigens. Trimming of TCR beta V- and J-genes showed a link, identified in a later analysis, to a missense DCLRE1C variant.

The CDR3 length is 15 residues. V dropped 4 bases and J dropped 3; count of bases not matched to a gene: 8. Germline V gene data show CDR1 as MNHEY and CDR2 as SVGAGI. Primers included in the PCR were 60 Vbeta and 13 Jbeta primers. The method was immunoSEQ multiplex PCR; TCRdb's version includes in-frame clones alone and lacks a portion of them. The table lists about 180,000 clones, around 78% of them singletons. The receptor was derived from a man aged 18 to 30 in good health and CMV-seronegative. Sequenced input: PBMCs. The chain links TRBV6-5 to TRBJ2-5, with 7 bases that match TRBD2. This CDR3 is CASSSGRVWEETQYF. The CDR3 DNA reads TGTGCCAGCAGTTCAGGGAGGGTTTGGGAAGAGACCCAGTACTTC.